This entry concerns a single T cell receptor (beta chain). Its antigen remains unidentified. The sequence runs out 3 residues before the end of the CDR3; the remainder is reconstructed from the germline J gene. The immunoSEQ assay used multiplex PCR to amplify TCR beta CDR3 regions from an average of about 1.1 ug of genomic DNA per sample. Primer bias was corrected in the assay by using a complete synthetic TCR repertoire to establish an amplification baseline. Amplicons were sequenced on the Illumina platform. Regarding the original processing steps: Error correction of the sequences involved clustering with frequency ratios plus a modified nearest-neighbor algorithm, after which the sequences were analyzed in the immunoSEQ Analyzer using IMGT gene definitions. TCR richness and evenness were averaged over 20 rarefaction repeats at each rarefaction depth, excluding samples with fewer sequences than the depth. Wilcoxon rank sum tests with FDR correction were used to compare relative abundances of V, D and J genes between the groups. In the blinded duplicates, the intraclass correlation was about 95% for TCR richness and averaged approximately 82% across 66 gene segments. Sourced from immuneACCESS, this table was stored by TCRdb with only in-frame sequences that have V and J called. A share of the clones is absent; for the studies checked, an unresolved V gene accounts for under half, and the remainder has no known explanation. D and trimming were read from the DNA, whereas the V and J calls and clone size are those reported in that table. This sample's table contains 15,000 to 20,000 clones. The top ten clonotypes cover around 6.7% of the sample.

Per the germline V gene (reference sequence), LNHDA is the CDR1 and SQIVND is the CDR2. The CDR3 goes from the cysteine to the phenylalanine over 14 residues. Part of the CDR3 DNA is given, 33 bases translated from base 1. V sheds 5 bases and J sheds 3 bases, leaving 13 bases between their ends. Every participant had a single incident cervical HPV16 infection, and women with prevalent HPV16 infections were excluded. Cervical HPV DNA was detected with MY09/MY11 PCR, and genotyping was done with dot-blot hybridization. Around 15 mL of heparinized blood were centrifuged, and the buffy coat was aliquoted, frozen at -30°C, then stored at -80°C. Genomic DNA was extracted from buffy coat specimens using QIAGEN kits. This entry comes from a study of T cells in women clearing cervical HPV infection (dated by TCRdb to 2016 to 2018). Looking at the study overall: Cases were 20 to 25 women with histologically confirmed HPV16-related CIN3 or worse, including a couple of invasive cancers. For cases, a median interval of approximately 140 days, with an interquartile range of roughly 80 to 200 days, was observed between lesion detection and blood sampling. This exploratory proof-of-principle case-control study, nested within the Guanacaste HPV Natural History Study in Costa Rica, compared TCR repertoires among women with different cervical HPV16 outcomes. The parent cohort enrolled 10,000 to 13,000 women aged 18 or older in Guanacaste, Costa Rica, during about 1993 to 1994 and followed them for approximately 7 years. The controls were around 26 women whose single incident HPV16 infection cleared within 12 months with no development of precancer or cancer. Cases had a median age of approximately 35 years compared with 38 to 40 for controls, and baseline characteristics showed no significant differences between the groups. Blood from cases was collected at the visit where the lesion was first found, while blood from controls was collected once the infection could no longer be detected. Cases and controls were matched on year of sample collection and on age within five years. Since only a few of the women had HLA typing available, the possibility that HLA type was acting as a confounder could not be ruled out. As quality controls, five blinded duplicates were added to each group, bringing the total to approximately 60 samples made up of roughly 50 participants and some ten replicates.

What the authors observed across the whole study: Because the number of T cells per sample was unknown, the richness differences could reflect varying T-cell content rather than repertoire biology. The cross-sectional design could not show whether associations preceded infection or resulted from it; effector/memory subsets and HPV-specific T cells were not isolated. CIN3+ cases had significantly higher TCR repertoire richness than controls across sequencing depths, but evenness did not differ between the groups. Random forest classifiers that combined richness and V gene abundances separated cases from controls with an estimated AUC of around 0.8. Cases had lower TRBV6-7 relative abundance than controls (approximately 0.11% versus 0.16%; Bonferroni P = 0.0008).

This receptor chain uses TRBV19 and TRBJ1-2, with TRBD1 tentatively as D gene (5 bases match). The sequenced sample consisted of blood buffy coat. The TCR originated in a woman aged 18-70 years with a cervical HPV16 infection that either progressed to CIN3+ or cleared (not recorded which). For the CDR3, the sequence is CASSPLRGDYGYTF. The covered CDR3 bases are TGTGCCAGTAGTCCCTTAAGAGGGGACTATGGC.